A selection of T cell receptor beta chains follows, all from one sample in a study of T cell repertoires in cytomegalovirus infection. TCRdb processed the reads anew with MiXCR; each CDR3 protein has one entry. The sample consists of about 920,000 distinct CDR3 sequences, around 32% of them appearing once. Their target antigens are unknown. The material sequenced was cultured CD8+ T cells from PBMCs, taken from culture after CMV antigen stimulation. The receptors originated from a human donor in good health (CMV status not recorded). Some clones in this sample may be carry-over from other donors' samples. Each CDR3 is given with its conserved first and last residue. D genes are given only for firm matches. Only part of the rows carry a size: once, few, many, or a class if the clone is expanded.

>TRBV4-1|NA|few|TRBJ1-1
TGCGCCAGCAGCCACCATTACAACGACAGAACTTTCTTT
CASSHHYNDRTFF
>TRBV25-1|TRBD2|few|TRBJ2-1
TGTGCCAGCAGTCCGGGACTAGCGGTTCCCCCCCTCTTC
CASSPGLAVPPLF
>TRBV4-1|NA|NA|TRBJ2-4
TGCGCCAGCAGCAGTCGGGCAGGGGTGGACATTCAGTACTTC
CASSSRAGVDIQYF
>TRBV2|NA|NA|TRBJ2-3
TGTGCCAGCATCCCGGGGGGGGACAGGGTATCTGATACGCAGTATTTT
CASIPGGDRVSDTQYF
>TRBV4-1|TRBD1|few|TRBJ1-5
TGCGCCAGCAGCCAAGAGGGACAGGGAAGTCAGCCCCAGCATTTT
CASSQEGQGSQPQHF
>TRBV7-6|NA|many|TRBJ2-5
TGTGCCAGCAGCTTATGGGACCAAGAGACCCAGTACTTC
CASSLWDQETQYF
>TRBV12-5|NA|NA|TRBJ2-7
TGTGCTAGTGGTTTGGTAGGAGGGGAGCAGTACTTC
CASGLVGGEQYF
>TRBV3-1|NA|NA|TRBJ2-7
TGTGCCAGCAGCCAAGATGGCCAATACGAGCAGTACTTC
CASSQDGQYEQYF
>TRBV9|NA|once|TRBJ1-2
TGTGCCAGCAGCGTAGCCCAGGAGGGCAACTATGGCTACACCTTC
CASSVAQEGNYGYTF
>TRBV27|NA|NA|TRBJ1-2
TGTGCCAGCAGCATAACCTCGTCCAGAAACCCCTTCTATGGCTACACCTTC
CASSITSSRNPFYGYTF
>TRBV7-8|TRBD2|few|TRBJ2-5
TGTGCCAGCAGCTCTTTACTAGCGGGGGTACAAGAGACCCAGTACTTC
CASSSLLAGVQETQYF
>TRBV4-1|NA|NA|TRBJ1-5
TGCGCCAGCAGCCAAGGTTGGGGAGAGGGGAGCAATCAGCCCCAGCATTTT
CASSQGWGEGSNQPQHF
>TRBV6-8|NA|NA|TRBJ2-3
TGTGCCAGCAGGGGTAGCGGCTTACGGGCAGATACGCAGTATTTT
CASRGSGLRADTQYF
>TRBV3-1|NA|many|TRBJ1-2
TGTGCCAGCAGCCAAGGGCCTGCGGGGGCAGGCTATGGCTACACCTTC
CASSQGPAGAGYGYTF
>TRBV7-9|NA|many|TRBJ1-6
TGTGCCAGCAGCTCGGGCTCGGCTTCCTCCTATAATTCACCCCTCCACTTT
CASSSGSASSYNSPLHF
>TRBV5-1|NA|NA|TRBJ2-1
TGCGCCAGCAGCTTGTTACTACAGGGAACCTACAATGAGCAGTTCTTC
CASSLLLQGTYNEQFF
>TRBV5-1|NA|few|TRBJ2-1
TGCGCCAGCGAGGAACGGCCTTACAATGAGCAGTTCTTC
CASEERPYNEQFF
>TRBV12-3/TRBV12-4|TRBD2|few|TRBJ2-3
TGTGCCAGCAGATCCAATCGAGGGCTAGCGGGGGGGCATGCAGATACGCAGTATTTT
CASRSNRGLAGGHADTQYF
>TRBV7-6|NA|NA|TRBJ2-7
TGTGCCAGCAGCTTCCGACAGGCGAGCTACGAGCAGTACTTC
CASSFRQASYEQYF
>TRBV27|NA|NA|TRBJ2-3
TGTGCCAGCAGTTTATTTGGGGGGAAGGGGTTAGATACGCAGTATTTT
CASSLFGGKGLDTQYF
>TRBV7-8|NA|many|TRBJ2-1
TGTGCCAGCAGCCCCTGGGACAACTACAATGAGCAGTTCTTC
CASSPWDNYNEQFF
>TRBV7-3|TRBD2|NA|TRBJ2-2
TGTGCCAGCAGCTCGGGACTAGTTGACACCGGGGAGCTGTTTTTT
CASSSGLVDTGELFF
>TRBV5-6|NA|NA|TRBJ1-5
TGTGCCAGCAGCCAACGGACAGTTAGCAATCAGCCCCAGCATTTT
CASSQRTVSNQPQHF
>TRBV7-9|TRBD1|NA|TRBJ1-2
TGTGCCAGCAGCTATACAGGGGGCGCGGATGGCTACACCTTC
CASSYTGGADGYTF
>TRBV7-9|TRBD2|NA|TRBJ2-1
TGTGCCAGCAGTCCGCGACTAGCGGGGATGGACAATGAGCAGTTCTTC
CASSPRLAGMDNEQFF
>TRBV19|NA|NA|TRBJ1-2
TGTGCCAGTAGTATCCCCCCCGGCTATGGCTACACCTTC
CASSIPPGYGYTF
>TRBV25-1|TRBD1|NA|TRBJ2-5
TGTGCCAGCAGTGAATCCGGGACAGGGGAGACCCAGTACTTC
CASSESGTGETQYF
>TRBV5-4|NA|NA|TRBJ1-5
TGTGCCAGCAGCCCACCCAGGGCGGCGCAGCCCCAGCATTTT
CASSPPRAAQPQHF
>TRBV6-1|NA|few|TRBJ1-1
TGTGCCAGCCCAGCATGGGGGAGCACTGAAGCTTTCTTT
CASPAWGSTEAFF
>TRBV7-2|TRBD1|many|TRBJ1-2
TGTGCCAGCAGCGTGACAGGGCAGCTCCGAGATGGCTACACCTTC
CASSVTGQLRDGYTF
>TRBV19|TRBD1|NA|TRBJ1-1
TGTGCCAGTAAGGACAGGGGGCCTGAAGCTTTCTTT
CASKDRGPEAFF
>TRBV10-2|NA|few|TRBJ1-6
TGCGCCAGCAGTGAGTCGAACAGCCTCGGTAATTCACCCCTCCACTTT
CASSESNSLGNSPLHF
>TRBV10-3|NA|many|TRBJ2-3
TGTGCCATCAGTGAGGTAGTATGGACCCTCGGCGGAGATACGCAGTATTTT
CAISEVVWTLGGDTQYF
>TRBV23-1|TRBD1|few|TRBJ1-5
TGCGCCAGCAGTCAATCCCGGGACAGTTTGACACGGTCGGGATCGGGAGAAAATCAGCCCCAGCATTTT
CASSQSRDSLTRSGSGENQPQHF
>TRBV4-3|NA|NA|TRBJ1-1
TGCGCCAGCAGCCGGACAGCCGGGGGCACTGAAGCTTTCTTT
CASSRTAGGTEAFF
>TRBV5-3|TRBD2|NA|TRBJ2-5
TGTGCCAGCAGCTTCGATAGCGGGGGGGGCGGGACCCAGTACTTC
CASSFDSGGGGTQYF
>TRBV4-1|TRBD1|NA|TRBJ2-1
TGCGCCAGCAGCCAAGATCATCAGGGGGCGGACAATGAGCAGTTCTTC
CASSQDHQGADNEQFF
>TRBV10-3|NA|NA|TRBJ1-3
TGTGCCATCAGTGAGCCCACTTACTCTGGAAACACCATATATTTT
CAISEPTYSGNTIYF